These 8 T cell receptor beta chains originate from one sample sequenced in a study of blood T cell repertoires in COVID-19. Libraries were prepared by immunoSEQ multiplex PCR; TCRdb keeps only in-frame clonotypes and omits some of them. Of almost 85,000 clones listed, around four fifths are singletons. The sample consisted of peripheral blood. Every receptor here comes from a man aged 80 or over with active or convalescent COVID-19.

This clone was counted a single time. The chain couples TRBV5-5 to TRBJ1-4; 9 bases align to TRBD1. After removal of 4 bases from V and 2 bases from J, the junction contained 3 bases not matched to a gene. Germline CDR1 reads SGHKS; CDR2 reads YYEKEE (reference sequence). The CDR3 runs to 15 residues. Here the CDR3 reads CASSKGQGTNEKLFF. For the CDR3, the DNA is TGTGCCAGCAGCAAAGGACAGGGGACTAATGAAAAACTGTTTTTT.

V and J are TRBV30 and TRBJ1-1; no clear D. The CDR3 consists of 11 residues. Germline loops: CDR1 GTSNPN, CDR2 SVGIG (reference sequence). The V and J ends lost 7 bases and 10 bases respectively, with 16 bases between them. The CDR3: CALSGLGGAFF. For the CDR3, the DNA is TGTGCCTTGAGCGGGTTAGGAGGAGCTTTCTTT.

V gene TRBV3-1 (or the pseudogene TRBV3-2) combines with J gene TRBJ1-5, with D uncertain. Germline V lookup: CDR1 LGHDT, CDR2 YNNKEL (reference sequence). The CDR3 is 14 residues long. The ends were cut back, 1 base at V and 1 base at J, with 5 bases in the middle. The CDR3 region is CASSQGLSNQPQHF. The CDR3 DNA is TGTGCCAGCAGCCAAGGACTAAGCAATCAGCCCCAGCATTTT.

The chain joins TRBV9 to TRBJ1-3; TRBD1 matches at 7 bases. The CDR3 extends over 16 amino acids. Germline CDR1 is SGDLS and CDR2 is YYNGEE. With 2 bases clipped from V and 0 bases from J, the junction kept 5 bases outside the gene matches. This CDR3 is CASSVEQGLSGNTIYF. In nucleotides, the CDR3 is TGTGCCAGCAGCGTCGAACAGGGGCTCTCTGGAAACACCATATATTTT.

The chain is built from TRBV18 and TRBJ2-7; 9 positions agree with TRBD1. Unmatched junction bases numbered 6, after V lost 3 bases and J lost 0 bases. Germline V gives CDR1 KGHSH, CDR2 LQKENI. CDR3 size: 16 residues. CDR3 bases: TGTGCCAGCTCACCGCTACCGGGACAGGGCTCCTACGAGCAGTACTTC. Residues: CASSPLPGQGSYEQYF.

Here the CDR3 reads CASSQGWGGLDTQYF. As DNA, the CDR3 is TGTGCCAGCAGCCAAGGGTGGGGGGGCCTAGATACGCAGTATTTT. The V gene is TRBV14, the J gene TRBJ2-3, with a weak D call TRBD2 (7 bases). Between the trimmed V and J ends, which lost 1 base and 5 bases, there was a span of 13 bases. The CDR3 is 15 amino acids. The germline V gene encodes CDR1 SGHDN and CDR2 FVKESK.

The chain recombines TRBV3-1 (or the pseudogene TRBV3-2) with TRBJ1-1; D gene unclear. CDR1 is LGHDT, CDR2 YNNKEL, per germline (reference sequence). This CDR3 contains 14 residues. Trimming removed 1 base at V and 5 bases at J, with 11 bases between. The CDR3 here is CASSQGGHGTEAFF. CDR3 DNA: TGTGCCAGCAGCCAAGGTGGGCATGGTACTGAAGCTTTCTTT.

V usage is TRBV12-5 and J usage is TRBJ1-2; tentative D call: TRBD1 (6 bases). CDR3 length equals 17 residues. CDR1 is LGHNT, CDR2 FRNRAP, per germline. Trimming took 3 bases from V and 3 from J, leaving 20 bases between them. CDR3 coding DNA: TGTGCTAGTGGTTTCACCGTTGGGGGACACTCATACTATGGCTACACCTTC. It specifies CASGFTVGGHSYYGYTF.